The 30 T cell receptor beta chains given below trace back to one sample, sequenced in a study of blood T cell repertoires in COVID-19. Profiled with immunoSEQ multiplex PCR; TCRdb holds only in-frame clones, not every one. Among around 160,000 clones listed, more than 80% were seen once. The sample comprised peripheral blood. These receptors were taken from a man aged 18 to 29 with COVID-19, enrolled during active disease.

V is TRBV6-5 and J is TRBJ2-1; TRBD2 might be the D (5 bases). The germline gives CDR1 MNHEY, CDR2 SVGAGI. The CDR3 is made up of 13 amino acids. V lost 5 bases and J lost 9, with 14 bases in between. As DNA, the CDR3 is TGTGCCAGCAGTCCCGCGGGCCTCGGTGAGCAGTTCTTC. It yields the protein CASSPAGLGEQFF.

A few counts support this clone. The rearrangement links TRBV2 to TRBJ1-5, with D perhaps matching TRBD1 (5 bases). Trimming pared 4 bases from V and 7 bases from J, leaving 11 bases between. This CDR3 comprises 13 residues. Per germline, CDR1 SNHLY and CDR2 FYNNEI. The CDR3 loop reads CASSVYPGQPQHF. For the CDR3, the DNA is TGTGCCAGCAGTGTATACCCAGGGCAGCCCCAGCATTTT.

This clone was seen once. The chain is built from TRBV9 and TRBJ2-3, with D perhaps matching TRBD2 (5 bases). This CDR3 region has 15 residues. Looked up from germline, CDR1 is SGDLS and CDR2 is YYNGEE. Trimming cost V 6 bases and J 1 base, with 15 bases left between them. The CDR3 DNA reads as TGTGCCAGCAACAACGAGGGCGGTCGCACAGATACGCAGTATTTT. Its protein is CASNNEGGRTDTQYF.

The CDR3 sequence is CASSIGPLADSYNEQFF. Written as DNA, the CDR3 is TGTGCCAGTAGTATAGGCCCACTAGCGGACTCCTACAATGAGCAGTTCTTC. The chain joins TRBV19 to TRBJ2-1; 8 nucleotides align to TRBD2. CDR1 and CDR2 from the germline V gene are LNHDA and SQIVND (reference sequence). CDR3 length: 17 residues. Trimming at V came to 1 base and at J to 0 bases, leaving 5 bases not matched to a gene.

The chain is built from TRBV27 and TRBJ2-5, with TRBD2 matching over 10 bases. Germline loops: CDR1 MNHEY, CDR2 SMNVEV (reference sequence). CDR3 length: 15 amino acids. J was trimmed by 4 bases and V by 6 bases; bases with no gene match: 8. The CDR3 here is CASSPLAGGLETQYF. The CDR3 nucleotides read TGTGCCAGCAGCCCTTTAGCGGGAGGCCTAGAGACCCAGTACTTC.

This sequence joins TRBV6-4 and TRBJ2-1, with a weak D call TRBD2 (6 bases). Per the germline V gene, CDR1 is MRHNA and CDR2 is SNTAGT. Trimming shortened V by 10 bases and J by 7 bases, and 17 bases separated the two germline ends. The CDR3 totals 13 residues. Here the CDR3 reads CATSRGSENEQFF. As DNA, the CDR3 is TGTGCCACTTCTCGGGGGTCCGAAAATGAGCAGTTCTTC.

This sequence joins TRBV5-4 and TRBJ1-3, with D uncertain. Germline assignment: CDR1 SGHNT and CDR2 YYREEE (reference sequence). Trimming shortened V by 0 bases and J by 6 bases, and 7 bases separated the two germline ends. CDR3 length: 13 residues. For the CDR3, the DNA is TGTGCCAGCAGCTTGGCCGGGGTAAACACCATATATTTT. This codes for CASSLAGVNTIYF.

The chain joins TRBV27 to TRBJ2-1, with 8 bases fitting TRBD2. The CDR3 runs to 15 residues. CDR1 is MNHEY, CDR2 SMNVEV, per germline (reference sequence). Trimming at V came to 6 bases and at J to 5 bases, leaving 9 bases not matched to a gene. In DNA, the CDR3 is TGTGCCAGCAGCCGCCCGGGACTAGAAAACAATGAGCAGTTCTTC. Translation: CASSRPGLENNEQFF.

The J gene is TRBJ1-4, the V gene TRBV3-1 (or the pseudogene TRBV3-2); tentatively, D is TRBD1 (5 bases). Trimming shortened V by 2 bases and J by 3 bases, and 13 bases separated the two germline ends. There are 16 residues in the CDR3. Germline V gene lookup returns CDR1 LGHDT and CDR2 YNNKEL (reference sequence). The CDR3 nucleotides are TGTGCCAGCAGCCAAACCGAGGACAACCCTAATGAAAAACTGTTTTTT. Encoded protein: CASSQTEDNPNEKLFF.

The chain carries TRBV27 and TRBJ1-1; tentative D call: TRBD1 (5 bases). Trimming pared 3 bases from V and 2 bases from J, leaving 7 bases between. The CDR3 spans 13 residues. Germline CDR1 is MNHEY and CDR2 is SMNVEV (reference sequence). The DNA for the CDR3 is TGTGCCAGCAGTTTCAGGGCCAACACTGAAGCTTTCTTT. Encoded protein: CASSFRANTEAFF.

J is TRBJ2-7 and V is TRBV2, with D perhaps matching TRBD2 (6 bases). In germline, CDR1 is SNHLY, CDR2 FYNNEI. The CDR3 loop spans 15 amino acids. V lost 4 bases to trimming and J lost 3 bases, with 16 bases between them. The chain's CDR3 is CASSVQGGTYYEQYF. CDR3 coding DNA: TGTGCCAGCAGTGTCCAGGGAGGAACTTACTACGAGCAGTACTTC.

The CDR3 DNA is TGCGCCAGCAGCCAAGATGCAGGTAGCAATCAGCCCCAGCATTTT. This gives the protein CASSQDAGSNQPQHF. The genes are TRBV4-3 and TRBJ1-5; D unclear. V gave up 0 bases and J gave up 0 bases, with 6 bases separating them. Germline assignment: CDR1 LGHNA and CDR2 YSLEER. The CDR3 length is 15 residues.

This sequence joins TRBV9 and TRBJ2-2; 7 nucleotides line up with TRBD1. The CDR3 totals 14 residues. From germline, CDR1 is SGDLS and CDR2 YYNGEE. Germline trimming cut 3 bases from V and 7 bases from J; bases unmatched to any gene: 6. CDR3 sequence (DNA): TGTGCCAGCAGCGAGACAGGGTCCGGCGGGGAGCTGTTTTTT. It codes for CASSETGSGGELFF.

This clone was observed a handful of times. The gene calls are TRBV6-5 and TRBJ2-3; 8 bases map to TRBD1. Germline lookup yields CDR1 MNHEY and CDR2 SVGAGI. The ends lost 6 bases at V and 2 bases at J; junction bases unmatched: 4. The CDR3 covers 14 residues. In DNA form, the CDR3 reads TGTGCCAGCAGCCCGACAGGGGTCACAGATACGCAGTATTTT. It encodes CASSPTGVTDTQYF.

V and J are TRBV28 and TRBJ2-7; a weak D match, TRBD1 (5 bases). Looked up from germline, CDR1 is MDHEN and CDR2 is SYDVKM. V shed 4 bases and J shed 7 bases, with 14 bases lying between them. The CDR3 has 13 amino acids. The CDR3 loop reads CASSSRQTWEQYF. The CDR3, as DNA: TGTGCCAGCAGTTCCCGACAGACTTGGGAGCAGTACTTC.

The V call is TRBV7-3, the J call TRBJ2-1, with 10 bases identical to TRBD2. The CDR3 covers 16 residues. Germline CDR1 is SGHTA and CDR2 is FQGTGA. Unmatched junction bases numbered 10, after V lost 5 bases and J lost 6 bases. CDR3 sequence (DNA): TGTGCCAGCAGCCAACAAAGCGGGAGGGTTACCAATGAGCAGTTCTTC. This translates into CASSQQSGRVTNEQFF.

The chain couples TRBV4-3 to TRBJ2-3; no definite D call. Germline CDR1 LGHNA, CDR2 YSLEER. V lost 1 base, J lost 0 bases, and 8 bases lay in between. The CDR3 spans 15 residues. CDR3 residues: CASSQGHRSTDTQYF. CDR3 nucleotide sequence: TGCGCCAGCAGCCAAGGGCACAGAAGCACAGATACGCAGTATTTT.

The V call is TRBV27, the J call TRBJ1-2; 8 positions match TRBD1. Germline assignment: CDR1 MNHEY and CDR2 SMNVEV (reference sequence). The CDR3 runs to 14 residues. With 6 bases clipped from V and 6 bases from J, the junction kept 9 bases outside the gene matches. CDR3 coding DNA: TGTGCCAGCAGGAGTGACAGACAGGGGCATGGCTACACCTTC. Its translation: CASRSDRQGHGYTF.

V is TRBV2 and J is TRBJ2-1; 12 bases are shared with TRBD2. V was pared by 5 bases and J by 5 bases, with 4 bases of the junction left unmatched. The CDR3 contains 15 residues. Per germline, CDR1 SNHLY and CDR2 FYNNEI. The chain's CDR3 is CASSFRTSGDNEQFF. The CDR3 DNA reads as TGTGCCAGCAGTTTCCGGACTAGCGGGGACAATGAGCAGTTCTTC. Looking up the rest from reference TRBV2 and TRBJ2-1 gives the full variable domain: EPEVTQTPSHQVTQMGQEVILRCVPISNHLYFYWYRQILGQKVEFLVSFYNNEISEKSEIFDDQFSVERPDGSNFTLKIRSTKLEDSAMYFCASSFRTSGDNEQFFGPGTRLTVL.

The chain's CDR3 is CASSLRNRVYNSPLHF. In DNA, the CDR3 is TGTGCCAGCAGTTTAAGGAACAGGGTTTATAATTCACCCCTCCACTTT. V is TRBV28 and J is TRBJ1-6; possibly TRBD1 for D (6 bases). There are 16 residues in the CDR3. Trimming pared 2 bases from V and 4 bases from J, leaving 12 bases between. CDR1 MDHEN and CDR2 SYDVKM come from the germline V gene. The full variable domain, completed using reference TRBV28 and TRBJ1-6, is DVKVTQSSRYLVKRTGEKVFLECVQDMDHENMFWYRQDPGLGLRLIYFSYDVKMKEKGDIPEGYSVSREKKERFSLILESASTNQTSMYLCASSLRNRVYNSPLHFGNGTRLTVT.

Worth noting for this clone: A read error may account for a junction end that differs from germline. This rearrangement joins TRBV7-7 to TRBJ2-2, with 8 nucleotides matching TRBD1. CDR1 and CDR2 from the germline V gene are SSHAT and FNYEAQ (reference sequence). The CDR3 is 16 amino acids. Here the CDR3 reads CASSLGQVSNTGELFF. The CDR3 nucleotides are TGTGCTAGCAGCTTGGGACAGGTATCGAACACCGGGGAGCTGTTTTTT.

V usage is TRBV27 and J usage is TRBJ2-4; tentatively, D is TRBD1 (7 bases). V shed 6 bases and J shed 1 base, with 22 bases lying between them. CDR3 length: 18 residues. Per the germline V gene, CDR1 is MNHEY and CDR2 is SMNVEV (reference sequence). The DNA for the CDR3 is TGTGCCAGCAGCCGTCCGGGACAGACAGGAGGGGCCAAAAACATTCAGTACTTC. Translation gives CASSRPGQTGGAKNIQYF.

The V call is TRBV29-1, the J call TRBJ2-5; tentative D call: TRBD1 (6 bases). The V gene's germline CDR1 is SQVTM and CDR2 ANQGSEA. The V end was cut by 3 bases, the J end by 5 bases, with 13 bases between. CDR3 size: 13 residues. The CDR3 sequence is CSVEAGVGETQYF. The CDR3 DNA reads TGCAGCGTTGAGGCAGGGGTCGGGGAGACCCAGTACTTC. Together with reference TRBV29-1 and TRBJ2-5, the CDR3 gives the full variable domain: SAVISQKPSRDICQRGTSLTIQCQVDSQVTMMFWYRQQPGQSLTLIATANQGSEATYESGFVIDKFPISRPNLTFSTLTVSNMSPEDSSIYLCSVEAGVGETQYFGPGTRLLVL.

The chain has TRBV6-1 and TRBJ2-5, with D possibly matching TRBD2 (5 bases). CDR3 length: 17 amino acids. Trimming left V 1 base short and J 4 bases short, with 19 bases between. Germline V gene sequence: CDR1 MNHNS, CDR2 SASEGT. The CDR3 DNA sequence: TGTGCCAGCAGTGAAGTAAGGTACGGAGGCTTGAGAGAGACCCAGTACTTC. It specifies CASSEVRYGGLRETQYF.

The rearrangement joins TRBV7-8 to TRBJ1-2; D not certain. V shed 5 bases and J shed 4 bases, with 8 bases lying between them. The CDR3 loop spans 12 amino acids. Germline V lookup: CDR1 SGHVS, CDR2 FQNEAQ. This CDR3 reads CASSPEGYGYTF. The CDR3 DNA reads TGTGCCAGCAGCCCCGAGGGCTATGGCTACACCTTC.

V usage is TRBV9 and J usage is TRBJ1-6; D possibly corresponds to TRBD1 (6 bases). The CDR3 runs to 12 residues. Germline CDR1 is SGDLS and CDR2 is YYNGEE. Trimming took off 5 bases at V and 10 bases at J, with 10 bases between the two ends. CDR3 bases: TGTGCCAGCAGTACAGGGACATCACCCCTCCACTTT. As protein: CASSTGTSPLHF.

The chain joins TRBV1 to TRBJ1-5; the tabulated D call, TRBD1, remains unverified against the DNA. TRBV1 is a recognized pseudogene. CDR3 size: 15 residues. DNA of the CDR3: TGCACCAGCAGCAAGAAGACAGGGGAAGATCAGCCCCAGCATTTT. Amino acid sequence: CTSSKKTGEDQPQHF.

This rearrangement joins TRBV5-1 to TRBJ2-7, with D perhaps TRBD1 (6 bases). This CDR3 is built from 15 residues. Germline loops: CDR1 SGHRS, CDR2 YFSETQ. Trimming pared 0 bases from V and 4 bases from J, leaving 14 bases between. The CDR3 DNA is TGCGCCAGCAGCTTGGGGGGGCAAGTGGGTTACGAGCAGTACTTC. Protein product: CASSLGGQVGYEQYF.

This chain connects TRBV24-1 to TRBJ2-3; 8 nucleotides line up with TRBD2. The ends lost 0 bases at V and 0 bases at J; junction bases unmatched: 1. The CDR3 contains 16 residues. In germline, CDR1 is KGHDR, CDR2 SFDVKD. CDR3 sequence (DNA): TGTGCCACCAGTGATTTGCCTAGCGGGAGCACAGATACGCAGTATTTT. Translated, it gives CATSDLPSGSTDTQYF.

The chain links TRBV5-1 to TRBJ2-7; TRBD2 is a possible D gene (5 bases). Germline V gene lookup returns CDR1 SGHRS and CDR2 YFSETQ. CDR3 length: 16 residues. Deletions cut 1 base from V and 5 bases from J, with 19 bases between. The CDR3 sequence is CASSLNSGPLGNEQYF. CDR3 in DNA: TGCGCCAGCAGCTTGAACAGCGGCCCCTTAGGCAACGAGCAGTACTTC.